The next 17 T cell receptor beta chains were all read from a single sample in a study of blood T cell repertoires in COVID-19. The assay was immunoSEQ multiplex PCR, and TCRdb's table has in-frame clones only and misses some. The sample holds approximately 150,000 clones, roughly nine tenths seen once. The source material was peripheral blood. These receptors were taken from a human donor in a cohort sampled during active COVID-19.

The chain has TRBV11-1 and TRBJ2-7; no clear D. V lost 1 base, J lost 1 base, and 8 bases lay in between. This CDR3 has 14 amino acids. Per germline, CDR1 SGHAT and CDR2 FQDESV (reference sequence). In nucleotides, the CDR3 is TGTGCCAGCAGCTTAGAGACGGAGTCCTACGAGCAGTACTTC. Its protein is CASSLETESYEQYF.

This rearrangement joins TRBV12-5 to TRBJ2-7; 7 positions agree with TRBD1. The CDR3 runs to 13 residues. J was trimmed by 1 base and V by 6 bases; bases with no gene match: 3. Germline V CDR1 and CDR2: LGHNT, FRNRAP. CDR3 nucleotide sequence: TGTGCTAGTGGCCTGGGACAGTCCTACGAGCAGTACTTC. Protein product: CASGLGQSYEQYF.

The rearrangement joins TRBV30 to TRBJ1-1; TRBD1 is a possible D gene (5 bases). V was shortened by 5 bases and J by 5 bases, with 9 bases between the two germline ends. CDR1 and CDR2 from the germline V gene are GTSNPN and SVGIG (reference sequence). This CDR3 region has 11 residues. The CDR3 coding sequence is TGTGCCTGGTCTAAGGGGACTGAAGCTTTCTTT. Amino acids: CAWSKGTEAFF.

The chain's CDR3 is CATSEQGTEAFF. The CDR3, as DNA: TGTGCCACCAGTGAGCAGGGCACTGAAGCTTTCTTT. The chain couples TRBV24-1 to TRBJ1-1; D is possibly TRBD1 (5 bases). The V gene's germline CDR1 is KGHDR and CDR2 SFDVKD. Trimming cost V 4 bases and J 4 bases, with 6 bases left between them. The CDR3 length is 12 residues.

The chain employs TRBV7-3 and TRBJ1-6, with no clear D. The length of the CDR3 is 15 residues. Trimming stripped 0 bases from V and 5 bases from J, with 8 bases between. Germline V gene data show CDR1 as SGHTA and CDR2 as FQGTGA. CDR3 sequence: CASSLTSGNNSPLHF. The CDR3 coding sequence is TGTGCCAGCAGCTTAACGTCGGGGAATAATTCACCCCTCCACTTT.

V and J are TRBV13 and TRBJ1-4, with TRBD1 identical over 10 bases. With 3 bases clipped from V and 5 bases from J, the junction kept 0 bases outside the gene matches. The CDR3 has 14 amino acids. CDR1 PRHDT and CDR2 FYEKMQ come from the germline V gene (reference sequence). The DNA for the CDR3 is TGTGCCAGCAGCTTGGGACAGGGGAATGAAAAACTGTTTTTT. Its protein product is CASSLGQGNEKLFF.

This clone has a single count. V usage is TRBV19 and J usage is TRBJ1-5; TRBD1 agrees at 12 bases. CDR1 is LNHDA and CDR2 is SQIVND in the germline V gene (reference sequence). This CDR3 region has 16 residues. V lost 10 bases, J lost 1 base, and 8 bases stayed unmatched. CDR3 residues: CATGRDRGRSNQPQHF. The CDR3 DNA reads as TGTGCCACCGGTCGGGACAGGGGGCGGAGCAATCAGCCCCAGCATTTT.

Here the CDR3 DNA reads TGTGCCAGCAGCCCATCCTTAAGCGGGGGGGCCGAGGTGACCCAGTACTTC. The encoded protein is CASSPSLSGGAEVTQYF. The rearrangement joins TRBV3-1 (or the pseudogene TRBV3-2) to TRBJ2-5; 10 bases are shared with TRBD2. Germline V lookup: CDR1 LGHDT, CDR2 YNNKEL (reference sequence). V lost 4 bases and J lost 7; bases outside the gene matches: 15. The CDR3 spans 17 residues.

The chain recombines TRBV4-3 with TRBJ1-2; weak D call: TRBD1 (6 bases). Germline V CDR1 and CDR2: LGHNA, YSLEER. The length of the CDR3 is 16 residues. V shed 0 bases and J shed 8 bases, with 19 bases lying between them. CDR3 amino acids: CASSQELGGGRDGYTF. CDR3 nucleotides: TGCGCCAGCAGCCAAGAACTGGGAGGGGGAAGGGACGGCTACACCTTC.

The chain employs TRBV3-1 (or the pseudogene TRBV3-2) and TRBJ2-7, with 9 bases identical to TRBD1. The CDR3 contains 14 residues. CDR1 and CDR2 from the germline V gene are LGHDT and YNNKEL (reference sequence). Trimming at V came to 6 bases and at J to 4 bases, leaving 7 bases not matched to a gene. DNA of the CDR3: TGTGCCAGCAGACTACGGGACAGGGCATACGAGCAGTACTTC. This codes for CASRLRDRAYEQYF.

The CDR3 reads CASSPGVAGGLRTDTQYF. In DNA form, the CDR3 reads TGTGCCAGCAGCCCCGGGGTAGCGGGGGGGCTGAGGACAGATACGCAGTATTTT. V gene TRBV11-3 combines with J gene TRBJ2-3; 11 positions agree with TRBD2. J lost 3 bases, V lost 5 bases, and 13 bases had no gene match. The CDR3 is made up of 18 amino acids. The germline V gene has CDR1 SGHNT and CDR2 YENEEA.

This chain links TRBV20-1 with TRBJ1-1; possible D gene TRBD1, 5 bases. V was clipped by 3 bases and J by 5 bases, with 13 bases between them. The CDR3 loop spans 13 amino acids. Germline CDR1 reads DFQATT; CDR2 reads SNEGSKA (reference sequence). The CDR3, as DNA: TGCAGTGCTAGTACGACCGGGGGGACTGAAGCTTTCTTT. Translated, it gives CSASTTGGTEAFF.

The chain employs TRBV27 and TRBJ1-5; a weak D match, TRBD1 (5 bases). Trimming removed 3 bases from V and 2 bases from J, with 8 bases in between. The CDR3 consists of 14 residues. Per germline, CDR1 MNHEY and CDR2 SMNVEV (reference sequence). CDR3 in DNA: TGTGCCAGCAGTTTCCTAGGGGGCAATCAGCCCCAGCATTTT. Translation gives CASSFLGGNQPQHF.

The rearrangement uses TRBV3-1 (or the pseudogene TRBV3-2) and TRBJ1-6, with no clear D. This CDR3 region has 14 residues. The ends were cut back, 4 bases at V and 7 bases at J, with 11 bases in the middle. The germline CDR1 and CDR2 sequences are LGHDT and YNNKEL (reference sequence). Here the CDR3 reads CASSLRGWNSPLHF. The CDR3, as DNA: TGTGCCAGCAGCCTCCGGGGTTGGAATTCACCCCTCCACTTT.

The gene calls are TRBV5-1 and TRBJ2-5; a possible D gene is TRBD1 (7 bases). The V gene's germline CDR1 is SGHRS and CDR2 YFSETQ. The CDR3 runs to 14 residues. V dropped 3 bases and J dropped 1 base, with 10 bases sitting between them. The CDR3 reads CASSWGDSQETQYF. The CDR3 coding sequence is TGCGCCAGCAGCTGGGGGGACAGCCAAGAGACCCAGTACTTC.

This clone was seen more than once but under ten times. In DNA form, the CDR3 reads TGTGCCAGCTCACCATCGGACAACCAAGAGACCCAGTACTTC. This gives the protein CASSPSDNQETQYF. The chain has TRBV18 and TRBJ2-5; TRBD1 is a possible D gene (5 bases). Trimming removed 2 bases at V and 0 bases at J, with 7 bases between. The CDR3 is 14 amino acids. Germline V gene lookup returns CDR1 KGHSH and CDR2 LQKENI.

This clone was seen a handful of times. Other DNA sequences in this specimen translate into the identical CDR3. The rearrangement uses TRBV6-1 and TRBJ2-1; 9 bases match TRBD2. Germline V CDR1 and CDR2: MNHNS, SASEGT. V lost 2 bases and J lost 4; bases outside the gene matches: 0. The length of the CDR3 is 14 residues. CDR3 residues: CASSESGRYNEQFF. CDR3 DNA: TGTGCCAGCAGTGAAAGCGGGAGGTACAATGAGCAGTTCTTC.